Reported below is one T cell receptor beta chain. The data stem from a study of blood T cell repertoires in COVID-19. Across the study: The United States, Italy and Spain were the sources of the acute and convalescent COVID-19 samples.

The V end was cut by 0 bases, the J end by 6 bases, with 10 bases between. Germline loops: CDR1 SGDLS, CDR2 YYNGEE. This CDR3 is built from 15 residues. Repertoires were generated with immunoSEQ multiplex PCR, while TCRdb's copy carries only in-frame clones and drops some. This sample has about 250,000 clones, with roughly 80% found just once. This receptor was identified in a man older than 75 with acute or convalescent COVID-19. The chain has TRBV9 and TRBJ1-6, with a tentative D call TRBD1 (5 bases). Source material: peripheral blood. The chain's CDR3 is CASSVGDFPNSPLHF. The CDR3 DNA reads TGTGCCAGCAGCGTAGGGGACTTCCCTAATTCACCCCTCCACTTT.